This T cell receptor beta chain emerged from a study of shared clonotypes between healthy human individuals. Study information: Plates per donor: three CD4 naive, three CD4 memory, two CD8 naive, one CD8 memory.

Study-level results: Since donors were few, the genetic and exposure-history diversity represented was limited.

Germline-derived CDR1 and CDR2 are MNHEY and SMNVEV (reference sequence). This CDR3 contains 14 residues. V lost 5 bases and J 2 bases, leaving 12 bases between the germline ends. With respect to this clone: Antigen: not known.

The genomic DNA of each subset was split evenly across several immunoSEQ plates. Repertoires were generated with immunoSEQ multiplex PCR, while TCRdb's copy carries only in-frame clones and drops some. Found here are 2 million to 2.5 million clones, 85% to 95% of them singletons; the top ten hold 0.13%. The receptor was derived from a man between 18 and 29 years old in good health. The sample was naive CD4+ T cells sorted from blood. Subset here: CD45RA+ positively selected. The rearrangement uses TRBV27 and TRBJ1-2; D might be TRBD1 (5 bases). The CDR3 protein is CASSRGTANYGYTF. DNA of the CDR3: TGTGCCAGCAGTCGGGGGACTGCCAACTATGGCTACACCTTC.